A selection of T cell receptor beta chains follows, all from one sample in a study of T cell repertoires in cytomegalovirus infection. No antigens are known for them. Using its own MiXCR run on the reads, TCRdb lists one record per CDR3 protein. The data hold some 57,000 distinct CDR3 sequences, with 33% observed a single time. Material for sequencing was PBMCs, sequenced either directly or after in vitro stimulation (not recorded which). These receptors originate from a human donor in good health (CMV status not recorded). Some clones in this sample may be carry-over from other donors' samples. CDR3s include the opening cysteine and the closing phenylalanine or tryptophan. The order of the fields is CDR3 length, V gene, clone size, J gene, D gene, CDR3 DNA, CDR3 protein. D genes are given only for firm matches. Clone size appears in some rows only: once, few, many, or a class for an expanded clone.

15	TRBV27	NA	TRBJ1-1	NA	TGTGCCAGCAGCCGCGGGGGGCCGGCGAACACTGAAGCTTTCTTT	CASSRGGPANTEAFF
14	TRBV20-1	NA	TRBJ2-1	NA	TGCAGTGCTGAGACTAGACGGCTCTACAATGAGCAGTTCTTC	CSAETRRLYNEQFF
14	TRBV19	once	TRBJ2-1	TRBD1	TGTGCCAGTAGTAAATGGAACAGGGGCGATGAGCAGTTCTTC	CASSKWNRGDEQFF
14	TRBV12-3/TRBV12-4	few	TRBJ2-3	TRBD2	TGTGCCAGCAGTTTACTAGCGGGCACAGATACGCAGTATTTT	CASSLLAGTDTQYF
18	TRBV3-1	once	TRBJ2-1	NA	TGTGCCAGCAGCCAAGTGGTGGGGGAACAGGGACGCTACGTTGGGCAGTTCTTC	CASSQVVGEQGRYVGQFF
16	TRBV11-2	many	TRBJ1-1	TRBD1	TGTGCCAGCAGCCTTCACCCGGGACAGGGTCGCACTGAAGCTTTCTTT	CASSLHPGQGRTEAFF
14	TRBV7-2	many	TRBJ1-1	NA	TGTGCCAGCAGCTATTTTGGGGTCTGGACTGAAGCTTTCTTT	CASSYFGVWTEAFF
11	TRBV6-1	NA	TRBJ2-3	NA	TGTGCCAGTGAGCGCGCGGATACGCAGTATTTT	CASERADTQYF
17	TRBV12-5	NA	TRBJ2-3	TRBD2	TGTGCTAGTGGTATGACACGGGGACTAGCGGGAGCAGATACGCAGTATTTT	CASGMTRGLAGADTQYF
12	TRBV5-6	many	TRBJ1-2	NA	TGTGCCAGCAGCCCCGGCTACTATGGCTACACCTTC	CASSPGYYGYTF
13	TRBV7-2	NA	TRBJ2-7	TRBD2	TGTGCCAGCAGGCCTAGCGGGGTCTACGAGCAGTACTTC	CASRPSGVYEQYF
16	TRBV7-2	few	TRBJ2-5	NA	TGTGCCAGCACCCTCTCCTCTGGGCTTTACAGAGAGACCCAGTACTTC	CASTLSSGLYRETQYF
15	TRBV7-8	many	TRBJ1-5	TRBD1	TGTGCCAGCAGCTTAGGTGGGACAGACAATCAGCCCCAGCATTTT	CASSLGGTDNQPQHF
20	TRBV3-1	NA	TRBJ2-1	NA	TGTGCCAGCAGCCCGATTTATGTGACAACAGGTTACCGCTCCTACAATGAGCAGTTCTTC	CASSPIYVTTGYRSYNEQFF
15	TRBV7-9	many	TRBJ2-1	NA	TGTGCCAGCAGCTTTATTCTGCGGGGCGGCAATGAGCAGTTCTTC	CASSFILRGGNEQFF
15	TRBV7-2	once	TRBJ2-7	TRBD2	TGTGCCAGCAGCAATAGCGGGAGAGGTTCCTACGAGCAGTACTTC	CASSNSGRGSYEQYF
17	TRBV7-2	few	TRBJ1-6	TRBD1	TGTGCCAGCAGCCGGACAGGGGACAGACCAAGGGGTTCACCCCTCCACTTT	CASSRTGDRPRGSPLHF
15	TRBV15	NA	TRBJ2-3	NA	TGTGCCACCAGTACTTCTACCATCCGCACAGATACGCAGTATTTT	CATSTSTIRTDTQYF
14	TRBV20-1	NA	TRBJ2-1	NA	TGCAGTGGTCGGGGGGCTAGTCCCACCCATGAGCAGTTCTTC	CSGRGASPTHEQFF
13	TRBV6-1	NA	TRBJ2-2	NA	TGTGCCAGCAGTTACGGAGGGCCCGGGGAGCTGTTTTTT	CASSYGGPGELFF
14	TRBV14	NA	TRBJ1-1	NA	TGTGCCAGCAGCCAAGATAGAGGAGGCACTGAAGCTTTCTTT	CASSQDRGGTEAFF
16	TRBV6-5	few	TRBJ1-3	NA	TGTGCCAGCAGTTACTCGACTCAGATCTCTGGAAACACCATATATTTT	CASSYSTQISGNTIYF
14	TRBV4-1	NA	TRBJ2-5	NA	TGCGCCAGCAGCCAAGGCCGGGCATGGGAGACCCAGTACTTC	CASSQGRAWETQYF
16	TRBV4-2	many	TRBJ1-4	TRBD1	TGTGCCAGCAGCCGGAGGGACAGGGTAGCTAATGAAAAACTGTTTTTT	CASSRRDRVANEKLFF
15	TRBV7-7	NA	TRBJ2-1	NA	TGTGCCAGCAGCCGACGAGGGGGAGGCTACAATGAGCAGTTCTTC	CASSRRGGGYNEQFF
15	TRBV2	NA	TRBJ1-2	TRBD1	TGTGCCAGCAGCGCAGGACAGGGGGATTTCTATGGCTACACCTTC	CASSAGQGDFYGYTF
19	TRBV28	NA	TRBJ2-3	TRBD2	TGTGCCAGCAGTTCCCGGACTAGCGGGAGGATTTCTTCCACAGATACGCAGTATTTT	CASSSRTSGRISSTDTQYF
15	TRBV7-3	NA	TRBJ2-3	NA	TGTGCCAGCAGCCACGACAGACGAGACACAGATACGCAGTATTTT	CASSHDRRDTDTQYF
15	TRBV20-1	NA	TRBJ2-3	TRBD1	TGCAGTGCTAGAGAGGACAGGGGTGGGACAGATACGCAGTATTTT	CSAREDRGGTDTQYF
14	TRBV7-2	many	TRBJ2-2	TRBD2	TGTGCCAGCAGCCTAGCGGGACTTACCGGGGAGCTGTTTTTT	CASSLAGLTGELFF
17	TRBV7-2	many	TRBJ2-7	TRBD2	TGTGCCAGCAGCTTAGCTCAAGCGGGAGTTGGCTTTTACGAGCAGTACTTC	CASSLAQAGVGFYEQYF
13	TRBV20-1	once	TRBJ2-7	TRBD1	TGCAGTGCAAAAGGACAGGGGGCTCACGAGCAGTACTTC	CSAKGQGAHEQYF
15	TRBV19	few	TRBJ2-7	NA	TGTGCCAGTAGCCTTACCGCCGTTAGCTCCTACGAGCAGTACTTC	CASSLTAVSSYEQYF
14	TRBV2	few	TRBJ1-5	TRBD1	TGTGCCAGCAGTGAACAAGGGGGCGATCAGCCCCAGCATTTT	CASSEQGGDQPQHF
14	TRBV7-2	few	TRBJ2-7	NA	TGTGCCAGCAGGCCCCACTGGGGTTCGGGCGAGCAGTACTTC	CASRPHWGSGEQYF
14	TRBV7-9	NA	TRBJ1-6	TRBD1	TGTGCCAGCAGCCCAACAGGGGGCCCCTCACCCCTCCACTTT	CASSPTGGPSPLHF
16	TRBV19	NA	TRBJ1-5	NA	TGTGCCAGTAGTATAGCTCAGACCTATAGCAATCAGCCCCAGCATTTT	CASSIAQTYSNQPQHF
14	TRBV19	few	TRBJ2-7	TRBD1	TGTGCCACTACTAACAGGGGTCCTTCCTACGAGCAGTACTTC	CATTNRGPSYEQYF
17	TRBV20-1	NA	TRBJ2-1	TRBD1	TGCAGTGCTAGCATCTCCAGGGGGTATACCGGTGGGGATGAGCAGTTCTTC	CSASISRGYTGGDEQFF
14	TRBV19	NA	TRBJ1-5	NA	TGTGCCAGTAGAGTAGACAGGCTGGCTCAGCCCCAGCATTTT	CASRVDRLAQPQHF
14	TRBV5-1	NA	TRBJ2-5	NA	TGCGCCAGCAGCTACGGACAGCGCAGCGAGACCCAGTACTTC	CASSYGQRSETQYF
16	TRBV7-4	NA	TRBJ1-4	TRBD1	TGTACCAGCAGCTTCGACTTGACAGGGGCTATTGAAAAACTGTTTTTT	CTSSFDLTGAIEKLFF
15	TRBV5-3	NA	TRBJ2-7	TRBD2	TGTGCCAGCAGCCCCGGACTAGCGGGATTCTACGAGCAGTACTTC	CASSPGLAGFYEQYF
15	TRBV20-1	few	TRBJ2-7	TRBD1	TGCAGTGCTACCGCCCCGGGACAGTCTTCCTACGAGCAGTACTTC	CSATAPGQSSYEQYF
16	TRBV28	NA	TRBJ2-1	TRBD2	TGTGCCAGCAGTCCCCTTAGCGGGAGCTCCTACAATGAGCAGTTCTTC	CASSPLSGSSYNEQFF
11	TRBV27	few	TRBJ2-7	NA	TGTGCCAGCAGTTTCCGCGACGAGCAGTACTTC	CASSFRDEQYF
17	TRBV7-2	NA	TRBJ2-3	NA	TGTGCCAGCAGCTTAGGGGTCACTCGACTCCCGGTCGATACGCAGTATTTT	CASSLGVTRLPVDTQYF
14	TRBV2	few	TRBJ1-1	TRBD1	TGTGCCAGCAGTTCGAGGACAGGGAACACTGAAGCTTTCTTT	CASSSRTGNTEAFF
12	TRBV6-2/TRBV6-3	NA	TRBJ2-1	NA	TGTGCCAGCAGGTCGCCCGACAATGAGCAGTTCTTC	CASRSPDNEQFF
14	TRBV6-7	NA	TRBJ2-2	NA	TGTGCCAGCAGGTCGGGTTACTACACCGGGGAGCTGTTTTTT	CASRSGYYTGELFF
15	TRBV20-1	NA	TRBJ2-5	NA	TGCAGTGCTAGAGATGAAGGACAGCGAAGAGCGACCCAGTACTTC	CSARDEGQRRATQYF
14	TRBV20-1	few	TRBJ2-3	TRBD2	TGCAGTGGAAGCGGGGGGGCCGTCCCAGATACGCAGTATTTT	CSGSGGAVPDTQYF
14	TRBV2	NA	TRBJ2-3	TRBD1	TGTGCCAGCAGAGGGACAGGGGGCGCAGATACGCAGTATTTT	CASRGTGGADTQYF
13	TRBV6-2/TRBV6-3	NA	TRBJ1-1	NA	TGTGCCAGTCTTAGGGATTCGAACACTGAAGCTTTCTTT	CASLRDSNTEAFF